These 31 T cell receptor beta chains originate from one sample sequenced in a study of control samples from healthy donors and cancer patients. The data were produced by immunoSEQ multiplex PCR, yet TCRdb's version contains in-frame clones alone and is incomplete. The sample carries more than 140,000 clones, about 90% recorded once. Sequencing input: blood. The receptors derive from a young man in good health.

J is TRBJ2-7 and V is TRBV7-9, with 7 bases aligning to TRBD1. The CDR3 spans 14 residues. Germline CDR1 SEHNR, CDR2 FQNEAQ (reference sequence). Trimming cost V 4 bases and J 2 bases; bases outside gene matches: 5. The CDR3 loop reads CASSSGTDPYEQYF. In DNA form, the CDR3 reads TGTGCCAGCAGCTCCGGGACAGACCCCTACGAGCAGTACTTC.

CDR3 coding DNA: TGCGCCAGCAGTTTCAGGGCCTATAGCAATCAGCCCCAGCATTTT. Translated, it gives CASSFRAYSNQPQHF. The chain couples TRBV10-1 to TRBJ1-5; perhaps TRBD1 as D (5 bases). CDR1 and CDR2 from the germline V gene are WNHNN and SYGVQD (reference sequence). The CDR3 is made up of 15 amino acids. V shed 5 bases and J shed 0 bases, with 11 bases lying between them.

The rearrangement uses TRBV7-9 and TRBJ1-1; D might be TRBD1 (5 bases). V lost 7 bases and J lost 6, with 15 bases in between. The CDR3 length is 13 residues. Germline CDR1 SEHNR, CDR2 FQNEAQ (reference sequence). The CDR3 is CASKETDGPEAFF. The CDR3 DNA is TGTGCCAGCAAGGAGACAGACGGACCTGAAGCTTTCTTT. Looking up the rest from reference TRBV7-9 and TRBJ1-1 gives the full variable domain: DTGVSQNPRHKITKRGQNVTFRCDPISEHNRLYWYRQTLGQGPEFLTYFQNEAQLEKSRLLSDRFSAERPKGSFSTLEIQRTEQGDSAMYLCASKETDGPEAFFGQGTRLTVV.

This clone has only one observation. The chain recombines TRBV6-2 or TRBV6-3 with TRBJ1-2, with D uncertain. This CDR3 region has 13 residues. Trimming removed 4 bases at V and 7 bases at J, with 13 bases between. Per germline, CDR1 MNHEY and CDR2 SVGEGT. The CDR3 nucleotides read TGTGCCAGCAGTTTCTTCCCCGGTTCTGGCTACACCTTC. Amino acid sequence: CASSFFPGSGYTF.

The chain joins TRBV5-1 to TRBJ1-1, with D possibly matching TRBD1 (5 bases). Germline V CDR1 and CDR2: SGHRS, YFSETQ. The CDR3 is 16 amino acids. The germline V and J ends were trimmed by 5 bases and 1 base, with 18 bases remaining between them. Here the CDR3 DNA reads TGCGCCAGCAGTCTCCGGGACGCTCGATGGAACACTGAAGCTTTCTTT. Encoded protein: CASSLRDARWNTEAFF.

The chain links TRBV25-1 to TRBJ2-7; 7 nucleotides match TRBD1. V was pared by 4 bases and J by 3 bases, with 18 bases of the junction left unmatched. The CDR3 length is 18 residues. Germline V gene lookup returns CDR1 MGHDK and CDR2 SYGVNS. In DNA, the CDR3 is TGTGCCAGCAGTGCGGAAACCGGGACAGCACTTGGGATCTACGAGCAGTACTTC. Protein sequence: CASSAETGTALGIYEQYF.

This clone was detected only once. This chain uses TRBV7-2 with TRBJ2-5, with 7 bases matching TRBD2. The CDR3 length is 17 residues. J lost 3 bases, V lost 0 bases, and 10 bases had no gene match. Germline CDR1 is SGHTA and CDR2 is FQGNSA. Here the CDR3 reads CASSLARRGVDKETQYF. CDR3 in DNA: TGTGCCAGCAGCTTAGCGAGACGGGGGGTTGATAAAGAGACCCAGTACTTC.

V gene TRBV6-6 combines with J gene TRBJ1-1; possible D gene TRBD1, 5 bases. Trimming took 5 bases from V and 3 from J, leaving 13 bases between them. This CDR3 contains 14 residues. Germline CDR1 reads MNHNY; CDR2 reads SVGAGI (reference sequence). CDR3 amino acids: CASSETAGDTEAFF. The CDR3 DNA sequence: TGTGCCAGCAGTGAGACAGCTGGGGACACTGAAGCTTTCTTT.

V and J are TRBV2 and TRBJ1-3; possibly TRBD1 for D (6 bases). This CDR3 region has 19 residues. Trimming shortened V by 6 bases and J by 0 bases, and 24 bases separated the two germline ends. Germline loops: CDR1 SNHLY, CDR2 FYNNEI. The CDR3 DNA sequence: TGTGCCAGCAGGGCGGGACAACTCAGGACATGGAGCTCTGGAAACACCATATATTTT. Translated, it gives CASRAGQLRTWSSGNTIYF.

This chain joins TRBV6-2 or TRBV6-3 and TRBJ1-4; maybe TRBD1 (5 bases). This CDR3 is built from 15 residues. Trimming took 4 bases from V and 0 from J, leaving 9 bases between them. CDR1 is MNHEY, CDR2 SVGEGT, per germline. The CDR3 protein is CASSSGIATNEKLFF. As DNA, the CDR3 is TGTGCCAGCAGTTCAGGGATTGCAACTAATGAAAAACTGTTTTTT.

Of note for this clone: The identical CDR3 is also encoded by other nucleotide sequences in the sample. This chain links TRBV9 with TRBJ2-2; the match to TRBD2 covers 12 bases. With 4 bases clipped from V and 4 bases from J, the junction kept 5 bases outside the gene matches. Germline CDR1 and CDR2: SGDLS and YYNGEE. The CDR3 covers 16 residues. CDR3 sequence (DNA): TGTGCCAGCAGCACTCTAGCGGGGGGGTTCACCGGGGAGCTGTTTTTT. Residues: CASSTLAGGFTGELFF.

This chain uses TRBV6-1 with TRBJ1-4; TRBD1 matches at 8 bases. The CDR3 extends over 14 amino acids. The germline gives CDR1 MNHNS, CDR2 SASEGT. The trim removed 3 bases at V and 7 bases at J, leaving 4 bases unmatched. This chain's CDR3 is CASSDRQGSEKLFF. The CDR3 nucleotides read TGTGCCAGCAGTGACAGACAGGGGTCTGAAAAACTGTTTTTT.

The chain has TRBV28 and TRBJ2-1; TRBD2 agrees at 9 bases. Germline V gives CDR1 MDHEN, CDR2 SYDVKM. The CDR3 runs 16 residues. Trimming took 3 bases from V and 4 from J; bases not matched to a gene: 7. CDR3 sequence reads: CASSLGSGGLYNEQFF. DNA of the CDR3: TGTGCCAGCAGTTTGGGTAGCGGGGGACTTTACAATGAGCAGTTCTTC.

This chain joins TRBV29-1 and TRBJ2-1; 10 bases match TRBD2. This CDR3 contains 14 residues. Per germline, CDR1 SQVTM and CDR2 ANQGSEA. V lost 6 bases, J lost 8 bases, and 10 bases stayed unmatched. CDR3 sequence (DNA): TGCAGCGTCGAAAGGCCTAGCGGGGGCGATGAGCAGTTCTTC. Its protein is CSVERPSGGDEQFF.

V is TRBV6-5 and J is TRBJ1-3; D ambiguous. There are 12 residues in the CDR3. Between the trimmed V and J ends, which lost 6 bases and 1 base, there was a span of 4 bases. Looked up from germline, CDR1 is MNHEY and CDR2 is SVGAGI. This chain's CDR3 is CASRTSGNTIYF. CDR3 nucleotide sequence: TGTGCCAGCAGGACGTCTGGAAACACCATATATTTT.

This clone was counted once. The rearrangement links TRBV24-1 to TRBJ2-3, with 9 bases aligning to TRBD1. The V gene end was trimmed by 10 bases and the J gene end by 1 base; junction bases not matched to a gene: 2. The CDR3 sequence is 13 residues long. Looked up from germline, CDR1 is KGHDR and CDR2 is SFDVKD. The CDR3 spells CATQGAGTDTQYF. As DNA, the CDR3 is TGTGCCACACAGGGGGCAGGCACAGATACGCAGTATTTT.

This rearrangement joins TRBV10-3 to TRBJ1-1; 10 bases map to TRBD1. V shed 0 bases and J 0 bases; nucleotides not matched to a gene: 16. The germline V gene encodes CDR1 ENHRY and CDR2 SYGVKD. This CDR3 contains 21 residues. Here the CDR3 DNA reads TGTGCCATCAGTGAGTCTAAGATTACGGGGACAGGGGTTAAAATGAACACTGAAGCTTTCTTT. Translation gives CAISESKITGTGVKMNTEAFF.

This chain links TRBV4-1 with TRBJ1-2; tentative D call: TRBD1 (6 bases). The CDR3 runs 16 residues. Germline CDR1 reads MGHRA; CDR2 reads YSYEKL. V was clipped by 0 bases and J by 4 bases, with 15 bases between them. The CDR3 reads CASSQEAGALFYGYTF. For the CDR3, the DNA is TGCGCCAGCAGCCAAGAGGCAGGGGCCCTATTCTATGGCTACACCTTC.

As to this clone: Compared with germline, one end of the junction differs, possibly owing to a read error. This rearrangement joins TRBV4-2 to TRBJ1-2, with D perhaps TRBD1 (6 bases). CDR3 length equals 16 residues. The germline gives CDR1 LGHNA, CDR2 YNFKEQ. This CDR3 is CASRQGGTQVVHGYTF. In DNA, the CDR3 is TGTGCCAGCAGACAAGGGGGGACACAAGTCGTCCATGGCTACACCTTC.

The chain combines TRBV5-5 with TRBJ2-1; TRBD2 matches 11 bases. This CDR3 spans 15 amino acids. Germline V gene sequence: CDR1 SGHKS, CDR2 YYEKEE (reference sequence). The V and J ends lost 4 bases and 5 bases, in that order; junction bases with no gene match: 5. The CDR3 here is CASSRLAGSHNEQFF. The CDR3 nucleotides read TGTGCCAGCAGCAGACTAGCGGGGTCCCACAATGAGCAGTTCTTC.

V is TRBV5-8 and J is TRBJ2-5; D could derive from TRBD1 or TRBD2 (6 bases each). Germline CDR1 SGHTS, CDR2 YDEGEE. CDR3 size: 15 residues. The V end lost 2 bases, the J end lost 4 bases, and 15 bases lay between the germline ends. The CDR3 loop reads CASSFSGGPGETQYF. The DNA of the CDR3 is TGTGCCAGCAGCTTCTCCGGGGGCCCTGGAGAGACCCAGTACTTC.

The chain links TRBV2 to TRBJ1-4, with a tentative D call TRBD1 (6 bases). This CDR3 spans 14 amino acids. V lost 7 bases, J lost 2 bases, and 11 bases lay in between. Per germline, CDR1 SNHLY and CDR2 FYNNEI. The CDR3 DNA follows: TGTGCCAGCAAATACAGGGTGACTAATGAAAAACTGTTTTTT. It translates to CASKYRVTNEKLFF.

The rearrangement joins TRBV11-2 to TRBJ2-5; D assignment may be TRBD1 or TRBD2 (5 bases each). CDR3 length: 15 amino acids. From germline, CDR1 is SGHAT and CDR2 FQNNGV. V was trimmed by 1 base and J by 3 bases, leaving 12 bases between them. CDR3 loop: CASSLGGQGEETQYF. CDR3 in DNA: TGTGCCAGCAGCTTAGGAGGGCAGGGAGAAGAGACCCAGTACTTC.

The V call is TRBV20-1, the J call TRBJ2-7; D gene uncertain. The CDR3 runs 10 residues. V was clipped by 5 bases and J by 3 bases, with 5 bases between them. Germline CDR1 DFQATT, CDR2 SNEGSKA (reference sequence). As DNA, the CDR3 is TGCAGTGCTCAACTCTACGAGCAGTACTTC. This sequence encodes CSAQLYEQYF.

The chain is built from TRBV6-2 or TRBV6-3 and TRBJ2-1; D is unclear. CDR1 is MNHEY, CDR2 SVGEGT, per germline. Trimming cost V 3 bases and J 2 bases, with 8 bases left between them. The CDR3 is 14 amino acids. The CDR3 nucleotides read TGTGCCAGCAGTTATTCACAGCCCTACAATGAGCAGTTCTTC. It specifies CASSYSQPYNEQFF.

This clone has a single count. The chain couples TRBV19 to TRBJ1-5; TRBD1 matches at 10 bases. Trimming removed 3 bases from V and 0 bases from J; junction bases left unmatched: 2. The CDR3 is 16 residues long. CDR1 is LNHDA, CDR2 SQIVND, per germline (reference sequence). CDR3 residues: CASSIRQGASNQPQHF. The CDR3 nucleotides are TGTGCCAGTAGTATTAGACAGGGGGCTAGCAATCAGCCCCAGCATTTT.

The rearrangement joins TRBV4-2 to TRBJ2-5, with D possibly being TRBD2 (6 bases). Germline lookup yields CDR1 LGHNA and CDR2 YNFKEQ. The V gene lost 3 bases and the J gene lost 1 base, with 12 bases spanning the gap. CDR3 length: 15 amino acids. The DNA for the CDR3 is TGTGCCAGCAGCCAGGATCAGGGAGGCCAAGAGACCCAGTACTTC. This codes for CASSQDQGGQETQYF.

J is TRBJ1-2 and V is TRBV6-2 or TRBV6-3; 7 positions agree with TRBD1. V gave up 3 bases and J gave up 5 bases; unmatched junction bases: 9. The CDR3 spans 15 residues. Germline V CDR1 and CDR2: MNHEY, SVGEGT. The CDR3 protein is CASSYRQGRGYGYTF. CDR3 nucleotides: TGTGCCAGCAGTTATCGACAGGGAAGAGGATATGGCTACACCTTC.

The J gene is TRBJ2-2, the V gene TRBV12-5; no firm D call. The V gene's germline CDR1 is LGHNT and CDR2 FRNRAP. The V end lost 6 bases, the J end lost 4 bases, and 18 bases lay between the germline ends. This CDR3 has 16 residues. The CDR3 loop reads CASGPVSGASTGELFF. CDR3 nucleotides: TGTGCTAGTGGCCCGGTATCTGGAGCTAGCACCGGGGAGCTGTTTTTT.

This rearrangement joins TRBV7-2 to TRBJ2-2; TRBD2 agrees at 7 bases. The CDR3 is 14 amino acids. The V gene end was trimmed by 8 bases and the J gene end by 1 base; junction bases not matched to a gene: 4. Looked up from germline, CDR1 is SGHTA and CDR2 is FQGNSA. The CDR3, as DNA: TGTGCCAGCCGGCTAGCGGTGAACACCGGGGAGCTGTTTTTT. Its protein product is CASRLAVNTGELFF.

The J gene is TRBJ1-2, the V gene TRBV5-1; D possibly corresponds to TRBD1 (5 bases). This CDR3 spans 16 amino acids. The V gene's germline CDR1 is SGHRS and CDR2 YFSETQ. Trimming removed 5 bases from V and 3 bases from J, with 20 bases in between. CDR3 amino acids: CASRVASGVVDYGYTF. CDR3 coding DNA: TGCGCCAGCAGAGTCGCATCGGGGGTCGTTGACTATGGCTACACCTTC.